This T cell receptor (beta chain) stems from a study of blood T cell repertoires in COVID-19. Trimming took 4 bases from V and 8 from J; bases not matched to a gene: 11. The CDR3 has 15 residues. Germline V CDR1 and CDR2: SGHRS, YFSETQ. In the original workflow: Amplified reference gene primers provided the basis for estimating nucleated cell counts. Generated by immunoSEQ multiplex PCR, the TCRdb table keeps only in-frame clones and is missing some. The D gene and trimming were derived from the DNA, and the V and J assignments and clone size from that table. The table records some 200,000 clones, 85% to 90% of them present only once.

The sequenced sample was peripheral blood. This receptor was taken from a man older than 75 with acute or convalescent COVID-19. The rearrangement uses TRBV5-1 and TRBJ1-4, with 7 bases lining up with TRBD1. Written as DNA, the CDR3 is TGCGCCAGCAGCCAAGACAGGGCCGCAAGAGAAAAACTGTTTTTT. This gives the protein CASSQDRAAREKLFF. Using reference TRBV5-1 and TRBJ1-4 for the parts outside the CDR3, the full variable domain is KAGVTQTPRYLIKTRGQQVTLSCSPISGHRSVSWYQQTPGQGLQFLFEYFSETQRNKGNFPGRFSGRQFSNSRSEMNVSTLELGDSALYLCASSQDRAAREKLFFGSGTQLSVL.